This is a list of T cell receptor beta chains from one sample in a study of human T cells and chemical hapten exposure. MiXCR was run by TCRdb on the RACE reads, yielding one entry per CDR3 protein. The table lists over 300,000 distinct CDR3 sequences, 4.5% to 5.5% of them singletons. The sample here was whole blood, taken in connection with sensitization to the hapten diphenylcyclopropenone (DPC). The receptors stem from a woman aged 50 to 65 with alopecia areata. Some clones in this sample may be carry-over from other donors' samples. Each CDR3 is given with its conserved first and last residue. A D gene is named only where the DNA matches it firmly. Clone size, where shown, is once, few, many, or a class for clones that have expanded.

J gene: TRBJ2-7
V gene: TRBV5-4
clone size: many
D gene: TRBD1
CDR3 protein: CASSFRDRAYEQYF
CDR3 DNA: TGTGCCAGCAGCTTCCGGGACAGAGCCTACGAGCAGTACTTC

J gene: TRBJ2-7
V gene: TRBV5-1
clone size: many
D gene: TRBD2
CDR3 protein: CASSQLAGGRYEQYF
CDR3 DNA: TGCGCCAGCAGCCAACTAGCGGGAGGGCGCTACGAGCAGTACTTC

J gene: TRBJ2-5
V gene: TRBV28
clone size: few
D gene: .
CDR3 protein: CASSSHRRGTQYF
CDR3 DNA: TGTGCCAGCAGTTCTCATCGGCGGGGGACCCAGTACTTC

J gene: TRBJ2-5
V gene: TRBV9
clone size: .
D gene: TRBD1
CDR3 protein: CASSVDRGLETQYF
CDR3 DNA: TGTGCCAGCAGCGTGGACAGGGGATTAGAGACCCAGTACTTC

J gene: TRBJ2-6
V gene: TRBV20-1
clone size: few
D gene: TRBD1
CDR3 protein: CSARDGQGSGANVLTF
CDR3 DNA: TGCAGTGCTAGAGACGGACAGGGGAGCGGGGCCAACGTCCTGACTTTC

J gene: TRBJ2-3
V gene: TRBV7-2
clone size: .
D gene: TRBD2
CDR3 protein: CASSLFAGGLTDTQYF
CDR3 DNA: TGTGCCAGCAGCTTATTTGCGGGAGGGCTGACAGATACGCAGTATTTT

J gene: TRBJ1-5
V gene: TRBV20-1
clone size: .
D gene: .
CDR3 protein: CSASKGDQPQHF
CDR3 DNA: TGCAGTGCTAGTAAGGGGGACCAGCCCCAGCATTTT

J gene: TRBJ2-3
V gene: TRBV5-1
clone size: many
D gene: .
CDR3 protein: CASSLEGEPDTQYF
CDR3 DNA: TGCGCCAGCAGCTTGGAAGGGGAGCCAGATACGCAGTATTTT

J gene: TRBJ1-5
V gene: TRBV12-5
clone size: .
D gene: TRBD1
CDR3 protein: CASGLQGQNQPQHF
CDR3 DNA: TGTGCTAGTGGTCTCCAGGGACAGAATCAGCCCCAGCATTTT

J gene: TRBJ1-2
V gene: TRBV6-1
clone size: many
D gene: TRBD1
CDR3 protein: CASSGGQSGYTF
CDR3 DNA: TGTGCCAGCAGTGGGGGACAGTCGGGCTACACCTTC

J gene: TRBJ2-3
V gene: TRBV7-9
clone size: many
D gene: TRBD1
CDR3 protein: CASMAGGDDTQYF
CDR3 DNA: TGTGCCAGCATGGCAGGGGGCGACGATACGCAGTATTTT

J gene: TRBJ2-3
V gene: TRBV11-2
clone size: many
D gene: .
CDR3 protein: CASSLGGRPADTQYF
CDR3 DNA: TGTGCCAGCAGCTTAGGAGGACGGCCCGCAGATACGCAGTATTTT

J gene: TRBJ2-3
V gene: TRBV2
clone size: many
D gene: TRBD2
CDR3 protein: CASSETLAGIVHTQYF
CDR3 DNA: TGTGCCAGCAGTGAAACCCTAGCGGGGATCGTACATACGCAGTATTTT

J gene: TRBJ2-3
V gene: TRBV12-3/TRBV12-4
clone size: many
D gene: .
CDR3 protein: CASSSAPDTQYF
CDR3 DNA: TGTGCCAGCAGTTCGGCACCAGATACGCAGTATTTT

J gene: TRBJ2-5
V gene: TRBV12-3/TRBV12-4
clone size: .
D gene: .
CDR3 protein: CASRAGTETQYF
CDR3 DNA: TGTGCCAGCAGAGCAGGGACGGAGACCCAGTACTTC

J gene: TRBJ1-6
V gene: TRBV11-2
clone size: many
D gene: .
CDR3 protein: CASSGDYNSPLHF
CDR3 DNA: TGTGCCAGCAGCGGGGACTATAATTCACCCCTCCACTTT

J gene: TRBJ2-7
V gene: TRBV11-2
clone size: many
D gene: .
CDR3 protein: CASSLAPGGAYEQYF
CDR3 DNA: TGTGCCAGCAGCTTAGCACCCGGGGGCGCCTACGAGCAGTACTTC

J gene: TRBJ2-7
V gene: TRBV20-1
clone size: many
D gene: TRBD1
CDR3 protein: CSASSGQTYEQYF
CDR3 DNA: TGCAGTGCTAGTTCGGGACAGACCTACGAGCAGTACTTC

J gene: TRBJ2-3
V gene: TRBV5-5
clone size: many
D gene: TRBD2
CDR3 protein: CASRPLGLAGGTDTQYF
CDR3 DNA: TGTGCCAGCAGACCACTGGGATTAGCGGGAGGCACAGATACGCAGTATTTT

J gene: TRBJ2-3
V gene: TRBV12-3/TRBV12-4
clone size: many
D gene: .
CDR3 protein: CASTVGGITNTQYF
CDR3 DNA: TGTGCCAGCACCGTGGGGGGTATCACAAATACGCAGTATTTT

J gene: TRBJ2-7
V gene: TRBV28
clone size: many
D gene: .
CDR3 protein: CASAVSGRGPYDEQYF
CDR3 DNA: TGTGCCAGCGCTGTCTCGGGGCGGGGGCCCTATGACGAGCAGTACTTC

J gene: TRBJ2-5
V gene: TRBV6-5
clone size: many
D gene: .
CDR3 protein: CASSSTDETQYF
CDR3 DNA: TGTGCCAGCAGTTCTACAGACGAGACCCAGTACTTC

J gene: TRBJ2-5
V gene: TRBV13
clone size: .
D gene: .
CDR3 protein: CASSLSNQETQYF
CDR3 DNA: TGTGCCAGCAGCTTATCTAACCAAGAGACCCAGTACTTC

J gene: TRBJ2-5
V gene: TRBV11-2
clone size: few
D gene: .
CDR3 protein: CASSLYLGRETQYF
CDR3 DNA: TGTGCCAGCAGCTTGTATCTGGGACGAGAGACCCAGTACTTC